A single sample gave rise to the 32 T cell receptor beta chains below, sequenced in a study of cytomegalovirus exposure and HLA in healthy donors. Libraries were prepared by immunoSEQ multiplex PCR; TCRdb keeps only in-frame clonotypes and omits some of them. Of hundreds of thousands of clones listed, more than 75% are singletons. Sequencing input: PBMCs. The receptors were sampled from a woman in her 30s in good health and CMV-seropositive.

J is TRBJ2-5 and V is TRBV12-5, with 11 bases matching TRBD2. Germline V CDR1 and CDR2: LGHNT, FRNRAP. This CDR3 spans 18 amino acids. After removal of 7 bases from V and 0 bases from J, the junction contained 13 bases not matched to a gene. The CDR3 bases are TGTGCTAGTGCCACAAATCGGGCTAGCGGGAGGTACCAAGAGACCCAGTACTTC. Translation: CASATNRASGRYQETQYF. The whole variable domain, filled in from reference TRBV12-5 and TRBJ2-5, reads DARVTQTPRHKVTEMGQEVTMRCQPILGHNTVFWYRQTMMQGLELLAYFRNRAPLDDSGMPKDRFSAEMPDATLATLKIQPSEPRDSAVYFCASATNRASGRYQETQYFGPGTRLLVL.

This CDR3 is CASSPHRQPGTNYGYTF. In DNA, the CDR3 is TGTGCCAGTAGTCCCCACAGACAGCCTGGAACTAACTATGGCTACACCTTC. This chain links TRBV19 with TRBJ1-2; tentative D call: TRBD1 (5 bases). V shed 5 bases and J shed 0 bases, with 19 bases lying between them. The CDR3 has 17 residues. Germline V CDR1 and CDR2: LNHDA, SQIVND (reference sequence).

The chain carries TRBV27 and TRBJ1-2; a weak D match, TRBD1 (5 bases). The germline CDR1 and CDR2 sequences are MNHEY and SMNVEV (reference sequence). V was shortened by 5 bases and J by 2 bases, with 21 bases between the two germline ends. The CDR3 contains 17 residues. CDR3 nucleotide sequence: TGTGCCAGCAGTCCCATGGCGGGGCCAGCAGTAAACTATGGCTACACCTTC. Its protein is CASSPMAGPAVNYGYTF.

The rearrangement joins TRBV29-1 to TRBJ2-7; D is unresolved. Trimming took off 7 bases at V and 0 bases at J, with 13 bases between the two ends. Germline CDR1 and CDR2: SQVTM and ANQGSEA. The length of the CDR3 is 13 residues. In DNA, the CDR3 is TGCAGCGCCATAGCAGCAGTCTCCTACGAGCAGTACTTC. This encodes CSAIAAVSYEQYF.

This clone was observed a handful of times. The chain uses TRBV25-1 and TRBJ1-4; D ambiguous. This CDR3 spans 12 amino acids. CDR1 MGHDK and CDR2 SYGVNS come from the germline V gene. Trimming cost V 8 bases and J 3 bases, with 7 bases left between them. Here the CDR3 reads CASEHPNEKLFF. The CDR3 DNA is TGTGCCAGCGAACACCCTAATGAAAAACTGTTTTTT.

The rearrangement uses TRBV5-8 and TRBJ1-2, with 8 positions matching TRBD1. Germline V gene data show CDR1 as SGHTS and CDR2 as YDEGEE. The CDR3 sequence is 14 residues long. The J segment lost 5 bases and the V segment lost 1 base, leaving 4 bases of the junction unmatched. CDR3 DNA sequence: TGTGCCAGCAGCTTGAAGCAGGGGGCGTATGGCTACACCTTC. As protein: CASSLKQGAYGYTF.

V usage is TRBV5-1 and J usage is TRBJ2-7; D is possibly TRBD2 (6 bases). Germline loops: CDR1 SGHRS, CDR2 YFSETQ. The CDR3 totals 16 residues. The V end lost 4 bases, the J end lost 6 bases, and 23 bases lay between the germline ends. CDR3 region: CASSPREVSPTSEQYF. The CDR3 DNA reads TGCGCCAGCAGCCCGCGGGAAGTCTCCCCTACGAGCGAGCAGTACTTC.

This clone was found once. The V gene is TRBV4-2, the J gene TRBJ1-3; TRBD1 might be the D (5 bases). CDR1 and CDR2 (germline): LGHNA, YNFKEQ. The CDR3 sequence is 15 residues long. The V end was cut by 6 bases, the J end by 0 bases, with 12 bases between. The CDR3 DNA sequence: TGTGCCAGCAGGGGGGGGTATGGCTCTGGAAACACCATATATTTT. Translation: CASRGGYGSGNTIYF.

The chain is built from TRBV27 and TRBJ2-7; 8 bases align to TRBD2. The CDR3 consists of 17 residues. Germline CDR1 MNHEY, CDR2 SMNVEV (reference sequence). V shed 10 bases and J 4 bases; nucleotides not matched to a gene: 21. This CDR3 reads CAIRLLKPSGHYYEQYF. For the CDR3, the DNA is TGTGCCATCCGACTCCTGAAACCTAGCGGGCATTATTACGAGCAGTACTTC.

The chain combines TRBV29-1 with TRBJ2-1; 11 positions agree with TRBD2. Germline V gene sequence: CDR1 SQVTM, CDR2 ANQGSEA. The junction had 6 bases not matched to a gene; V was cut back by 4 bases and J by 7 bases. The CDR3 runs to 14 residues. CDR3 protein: CSVGRLAGPNEQFF. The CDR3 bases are TGCAGCGTTGGGAGACTAGCGGGACCAAATGAGCAGTTCTTC.

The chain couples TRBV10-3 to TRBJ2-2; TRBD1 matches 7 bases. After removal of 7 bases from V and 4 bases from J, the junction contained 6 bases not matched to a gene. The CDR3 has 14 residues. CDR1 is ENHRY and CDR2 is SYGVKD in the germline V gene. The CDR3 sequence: CAITQGIGTGELFF. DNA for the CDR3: TGTGCCATCACACAGGGGATTGGCACCGGGGAGCTGTTTTTT.

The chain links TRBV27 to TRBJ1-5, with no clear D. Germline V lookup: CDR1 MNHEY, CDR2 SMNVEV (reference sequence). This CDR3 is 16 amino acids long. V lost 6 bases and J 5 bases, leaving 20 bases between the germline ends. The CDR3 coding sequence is TGTGCCAGCAGCCTTCTCGGAGCCCTGGGTGATCAGCCCCAGCATTTT. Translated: CASSLLGALGDQPQHF.

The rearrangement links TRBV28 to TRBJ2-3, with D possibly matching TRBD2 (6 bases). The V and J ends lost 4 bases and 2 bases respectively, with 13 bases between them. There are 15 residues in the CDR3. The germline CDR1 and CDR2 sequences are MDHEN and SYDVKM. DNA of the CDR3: TGTGCCAGCAGTTCCCGGGAGCGGTACACAGATACGCAGTATTTT. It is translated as CASSSRERYTDTQYF.

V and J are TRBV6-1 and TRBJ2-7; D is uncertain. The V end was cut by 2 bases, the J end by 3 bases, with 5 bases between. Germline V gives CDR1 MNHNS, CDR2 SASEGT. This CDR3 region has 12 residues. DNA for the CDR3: TGTGCCAGCAGTGAATGGAGCTACGAGCAGTACTTC. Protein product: CASSEWSYEQYF.

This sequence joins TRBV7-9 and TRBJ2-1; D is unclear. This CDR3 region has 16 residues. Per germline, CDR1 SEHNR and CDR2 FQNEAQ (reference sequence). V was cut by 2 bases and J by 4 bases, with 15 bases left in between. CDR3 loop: CASSLRLEPLYNEQFF. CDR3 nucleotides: TGTGCCAGCAGCTTACGACTCGAGCCCCTATACAATGAGCAGTTCTTC.

CDR3: CAAIRPGERLNQPQHF. CDR3 nucleotide sequence: TGTGCCGCTATACGCCCGGGGGAAAGATTAAATCAGCCCCAGCATTTT. The genes are TRBV12-5 and TRBJ1-5, with D perhaps matching TRBD1 (5 bases). The germline V gene has CDR1 LGHNT and CDR2 FRNRAP. The CDR3 extends over 16 amino acids.

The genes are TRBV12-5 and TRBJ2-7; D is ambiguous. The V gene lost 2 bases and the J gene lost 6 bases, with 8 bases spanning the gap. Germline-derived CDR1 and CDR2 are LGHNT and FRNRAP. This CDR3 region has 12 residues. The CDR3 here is CASGLSGTEQYF. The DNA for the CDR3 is TGTGCTAGTGGTTTGTCAGGTACCGAGCAGTACTTC.

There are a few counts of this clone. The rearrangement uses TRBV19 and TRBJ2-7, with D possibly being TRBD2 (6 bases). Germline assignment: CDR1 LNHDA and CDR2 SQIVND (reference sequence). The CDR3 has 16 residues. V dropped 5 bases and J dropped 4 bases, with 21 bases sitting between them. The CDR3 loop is CASSESRTTPLYEQYF. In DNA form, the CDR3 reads TGTGCCAGTAGTGAATCGCGGACTACCCCCTTGTACGAGCAGTACTTC.

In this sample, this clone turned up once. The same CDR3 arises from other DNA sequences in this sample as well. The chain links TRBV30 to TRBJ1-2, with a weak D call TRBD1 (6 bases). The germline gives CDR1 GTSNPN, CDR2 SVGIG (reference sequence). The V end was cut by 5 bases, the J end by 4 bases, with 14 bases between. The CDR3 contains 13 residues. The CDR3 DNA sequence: TGTGCCTGGGGTGAGGGACAAGGCTATGGCTACACCTTC. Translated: CAWGEGQGYGYTF.

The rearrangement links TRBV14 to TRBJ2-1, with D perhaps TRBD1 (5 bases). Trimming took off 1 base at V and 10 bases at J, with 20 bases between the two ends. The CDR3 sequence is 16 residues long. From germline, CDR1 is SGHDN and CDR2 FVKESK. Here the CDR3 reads CASSQVGQGSLGEQFF. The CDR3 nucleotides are TGTGCCAGCAGCCAAGTCGGGCAGGGAAGCCTAGGGGAGCAGTTCTTC.

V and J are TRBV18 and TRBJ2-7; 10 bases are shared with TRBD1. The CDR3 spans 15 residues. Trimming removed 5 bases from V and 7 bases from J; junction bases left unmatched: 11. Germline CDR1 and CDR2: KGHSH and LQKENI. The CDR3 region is CASSMETGGAGEQYF. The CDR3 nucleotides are TGTGCCAGCTCAATGGAGACAGGGGGCGCGGGGGAGCAGTACTTC.

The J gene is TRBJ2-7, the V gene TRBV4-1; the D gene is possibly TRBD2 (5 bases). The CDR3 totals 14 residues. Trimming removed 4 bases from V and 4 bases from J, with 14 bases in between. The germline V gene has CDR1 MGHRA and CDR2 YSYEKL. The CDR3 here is CASSLPGSSYEQYF. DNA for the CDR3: TGCGCCAGCAGCCTTCCGGGATCCTCGTACGAGCAGTACTTC.

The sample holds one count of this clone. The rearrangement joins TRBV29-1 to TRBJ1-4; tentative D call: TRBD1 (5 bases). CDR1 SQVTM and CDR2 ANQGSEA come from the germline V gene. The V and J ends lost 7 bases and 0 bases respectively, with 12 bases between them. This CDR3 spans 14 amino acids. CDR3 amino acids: CSARQRSTNEKLFF. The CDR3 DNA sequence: TGCAGCGCCAGACAGAGATCAACTAATGAAAAACTGTTTTTT. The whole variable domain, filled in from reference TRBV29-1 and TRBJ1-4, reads SAVISQKPSRDICQRGTSLTIQCQVDSQVTMMFWYRQQPGQSLTLIATANQGSEATYESGFVIDKFPISRPNLTFSTLTVSNMSPEDSSIYLCSARQRSTNEKLFFGSGTQLSVL.

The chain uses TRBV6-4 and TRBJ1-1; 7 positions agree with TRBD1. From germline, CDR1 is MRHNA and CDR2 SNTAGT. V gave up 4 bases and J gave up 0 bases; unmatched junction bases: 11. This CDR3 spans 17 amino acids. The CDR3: CASSGGRPTGLNTEAFF. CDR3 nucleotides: TGTGCCAGCAGTGGGGGAAGACCGACAGGGTTGAACACTGAAGCTTTCTTT.

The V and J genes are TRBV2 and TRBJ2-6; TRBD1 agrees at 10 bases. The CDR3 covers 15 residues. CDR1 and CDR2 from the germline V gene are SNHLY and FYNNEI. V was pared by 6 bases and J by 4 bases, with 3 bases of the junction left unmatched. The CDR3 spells CASRTGGSGANVLTF. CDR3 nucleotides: TGTGCCAGCAGGACAGGGGGCTCCGGGGCCAACGTCCTGACTTTC.

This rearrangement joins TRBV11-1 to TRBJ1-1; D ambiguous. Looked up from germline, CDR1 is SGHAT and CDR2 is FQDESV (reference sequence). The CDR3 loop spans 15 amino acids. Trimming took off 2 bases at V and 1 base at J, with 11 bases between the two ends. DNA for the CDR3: TGTGCCAGCAGCTTATACGGTCGCAAGAACACTGAAGCTTTCTTT. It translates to CASSLYGRKNTEAFF.

The CDR3 DNA reads as TGTGCCAGCAGCATGGGACAGGGTTTCGATACGCAGTATTTT. The encoded protein is CASSMGQGFDTQYF. This rearrangement joins TRBV9 to TRBJ2-3; TRBD1 aligns across 9 bases. Germline V gene data show CDR1 as SGDLS and CDR2 as YYNGEE. The CDR3 sequence is 14 residues long. Trimming at V came to 4 bases and at J to 6 bases, leaving 6 bases not matched to a gene.

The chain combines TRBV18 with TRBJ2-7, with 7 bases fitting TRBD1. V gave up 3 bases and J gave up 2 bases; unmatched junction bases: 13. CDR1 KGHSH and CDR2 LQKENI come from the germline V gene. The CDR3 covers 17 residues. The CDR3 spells CASSPTGIQPLPYEQYF. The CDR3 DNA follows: TGTGCCAGCTCACCGACAGGGATTCAACCACTCCCCTACGAGCAGTACTTC.

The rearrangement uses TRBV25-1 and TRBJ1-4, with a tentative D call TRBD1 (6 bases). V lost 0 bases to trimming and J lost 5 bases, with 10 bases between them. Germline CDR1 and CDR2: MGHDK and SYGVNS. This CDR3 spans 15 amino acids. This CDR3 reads CASSEYSGQNEKLFF. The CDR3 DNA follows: TGTGCCAGCAGTGAATATTCAGGACAGAATGAAAAACTGTTTTTT.

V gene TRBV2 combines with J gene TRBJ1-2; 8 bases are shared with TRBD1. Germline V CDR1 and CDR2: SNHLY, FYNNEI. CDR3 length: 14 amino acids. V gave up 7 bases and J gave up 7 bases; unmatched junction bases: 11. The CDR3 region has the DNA TGTGCCAGCAACGGCGGACAGGGAAGGGGTGGCTACACCTTC. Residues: CASNGGQGRGGYTF.

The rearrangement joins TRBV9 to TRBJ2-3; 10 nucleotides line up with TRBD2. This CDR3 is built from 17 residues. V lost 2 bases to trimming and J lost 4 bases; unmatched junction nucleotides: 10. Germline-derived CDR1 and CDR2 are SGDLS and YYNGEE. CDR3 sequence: CASSVLLAGVGADTQYF. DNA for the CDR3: TGTGCCAGCAGCGTCCTGCTAGCGGGAGTCGGGGCAGATACGCAGTATTTT. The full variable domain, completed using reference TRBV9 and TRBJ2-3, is DSGVTQTPKHLITATGQRVTLRCSPRSGDLSVYWYQQSLDQGLQFLIQYYNGEERAKGNILERFSAQQFPDLHSELNLSSLELGDSALYFCASSVLLAGVGADTQYFGPGTRLTVL.

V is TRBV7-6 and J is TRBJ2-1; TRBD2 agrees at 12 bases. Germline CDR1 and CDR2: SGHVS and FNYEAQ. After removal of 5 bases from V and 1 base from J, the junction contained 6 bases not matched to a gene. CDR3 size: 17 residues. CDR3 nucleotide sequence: TGTGCCAGCAGCCCAAGGACTAGCGGGACTTCCTACAATGAGCAGTTCTTC. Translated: CASSPRTSGTSYNEQFF.